Listed below are T cell receptor beta chains from one sample, sequenced in a study of response to subunit inactivated influenza vaccine. TCRdb re-derived calls from the RT-PCR reads in MiXCR, one entry per CDR3 protein. The table lists about 610,000 distinct CDR3 sequences, around 15% of them singletons. The material sequenced was PBMCs from blood, taken 11 to 12 days after vaccination. These receptors all come from a man over 45 who received an inactivated influenza vaccine. CDR3s leave out the opening cysteine and the closing phenylalanine or tryptophan. A D gene is named only where the DNA matches it firmly.

TRBV12-3/TRBV12-4	TRBJ2-3	NA	ASNLGRRGDTQY
TRBV12-3/TRBV12-4	TRBJ1-2	TRBD1	ASSPGQRYYGYT
TRBV15	TRBJ2-3	TRBD2	ATSRGASSGRDTQY
TRBV7-6	TRBJ1-5	NA	ASSLRERGPQH
TRBV4-3	TRBJ1-6	NA	ASSQDIGGGNNSPLH
TRBV4-1	TRBJ1-1	NA	ASSQDRDTEAF
TRBV7-9	TRBJ1-2	NA	ASSLGPDGRGYYGYT
TRBV12-3/TRBV12-4	TRBJ1-1	TRBD1	ASKRKLQGVAEAF
TRBV5-1	TRBJ2-3	TRBD2	ASSPLAGGGTDTQY
TRBV5-1	TRBJ2-7	NA	ASSLTTVVYEQY
TRBV7-8	TRBJ2-7	TRBD1	ASSATGGNYEQY
TRBV6-7	TRBJ2-1	TRBD2	ASSYPPGRGFHNEQF
TRBV20-1	TRBJ2-1	TRBD2	SARDPSGSTYNEQF
TRBV10-3	TRBJ2-2	NA	AISVVVANTGELF
TRBV24-1	TRBJ1-5	NA	ATSDRQSQNNQPQH
TRBV12-3/TRBV12-4	TRBJ1-5	NA	ASSLGRVGQPQH
TRBV12-3/TRBV12-4	TRBJ2-7	NA	ASSPGTFEQY
TRBV5-5	TRBJ2-7	TRBD1	ASSLGSQGAFYEQY
TRBV6-1	TRBJ2-7	TRBD1	ASSPGQSNYEQY
TRBV6-2/TRBV6-3	TRBJ1-5	NA	ASSTYRTVGQPQH
TRBV2	TRBJ2-1	TRBD1	ASSKTGTGGTLGSYNEQF
TRBV7-2	TRBJ1-5	NA	ASSVRGGNQPQH
TRBV5-1	TRBJ2-3	NA	ASSWGSSTDTQY
TRBV5-1	TRBJ2-7	NA	ASRGDGYEQY
TRBV6-2/TRBV6-3	TRBJ2-2	NA	ASSYLETNTGELF
TRBV28	TRBJ2-3	TRBD2	ASTRGLAADTQY
TRBV5-5	TRBJ1-1	NA	ASSLIVLMNTEAF
TRBV20-1	TRBJ1-6	NA	SASSQRNSPLH
TRBV29-1	TRBJ2-3	NA	SVERSSADTQY
TRBV7-9	TRBJ1-6	NA	ASSQNKGYNSPLH
TRBV6-2/TRBV6-3	TRBJ2-7	NA	ASSLQQGVHEQY
TRBV7-9	TRBJ2-3	NA	ASSEDSTDTQY
TRBV5-1	TRBJ1-1	NA	ASSFLLRGEAF
TRBV19	TRBJ1-5	NA	ASSMLDGGPQH
TRBV6-2/TRBV6-3	TRBJ1-1	NA	ASNVHSTTEAF
TRBV10-3	TRBJ2-1	NA	AISGLNNNEQF
TRBV7-8	TRBJ1-5	TRBD1	ASSLAGQNQPQH
TRBV29-1	TRBJ2-7	NA	SVEAVDSYEQY
TRBV12-3/TRBV12-4	TRBJ2-5	TRBD2	ASGTSGGKETQY
TRBV7-2	TRBJ1-1	NA	ASSSWAQENTEAF
TRBV18	TRBJ1-1	NA	ASSPSQLHSNTEAF
TRBV6-2/TRBV6-3	TRBJ1-1	NA	ASSPLTGKAF
TRBV12-3/TRBV12-4	TRBJ2-1	NA	ASSHSGTYNEQF
TRBV9	TRBJ2-3	TRBD1	ASSKGGADTQY
TRBV6-5	TRBJ2-7	NA	ASKATGISYEQY
TRBV29-1	TRBJ2-3	TRBD2	SVEDPWTSGSTDTQY
TRBV20-1	TRBJ2-7	NA	SARDSNYEQY
TRBV7-2	TRBJ2-7	NA	ASSLGEAGTHL
TRBV14	TRBJ2-6	NA	ASSQVYSHGANVLT
TRBV7-9	TRBJ1-2	NA	ASSPDSPGYGYT
TRBV18	TRBJ2-5	NA	ASSPPLARSIETQY